By sample share, the clone carrying this T cell receptor beta chain is medium-sized (0.01 to 0.1%). This record comes from a study of early T cells in non-severe SARS-CoV-2 infection. In the study overall: Investigators sequenced bulk RNA drawn from unsorted whole blood, and chains remained unpaired.

Individual cDNA molecules were tagged with unique molecular identifiers. TCRdb passed the 5' RACE reads through MiXCR, listing each CDR3 protein once. The table records about 30,000 distinct CDR3 sequences, 5.7% of them present only once. The material sequenced was whole blood. This TCR was sampled from an adult who was a healthcare worker with PCR-confirmed SARS-CoV-2 infection or an uninfected control (not recorded which).

The CDR3 sequence is CSAPGDHAEAFF. The DNA of the CDR3 is TGCAGTGCTCCTGGGGATCATGCTGAAGCTTTCTTT. The V call is TRBV20-1, the J call TRBJ1-1; D remains unclear. The V gene's germline CDR1 is DFQATT and CDR2 SNEGSKA (reference sequence). Trimming left V 5 bases short and J 6 bases short, with 13 bases between. The CDR3 consists of 12 residues.